Listed below are T cell receptor beta chains from one sample, sequenced in a study of beta chain features in type 1 diabetes. Data came from immunoSEQ multiplex PCR; TCRdb stores just in-frame clones and leaves some out. In the table there are some 330,000 clones, 9.5% to 11% of which are singletons. What was sequenced was naive CD4+ T cells from blood. These receptors were obtained from a woman in her thirties in good health. CDR3s include the opening cysteine and the closing phenylalanine or tryptophan. Each record gives: D gene, clone size, J gene, V gene, CDR3 DNA, CDR3 protein. The D gene is left open where the match is weak. Clone size is not always given. Where it is, it says once, few, many or a class for expanded clones.

>-|-|TRBJ2-5|TRBV11-2
TGTGCCAGCAGCCCAGGGGGGTTTGAGACCCAGTACTTC
CASSPGGFETQYF
>-|few|TRBJ2-5|TRBV5-1
TGCGCCAGCAGCTTGGAAGGGAGACCCCAAGAGACCCAGTACTTC
CASSLEGRPQETQYF
>-|few|TRBJ2-5|TRBV11-1
TGTGCCAGCAGCTTAAGTGATACTCAAGAGACCCAGTACTTC
CASSLSDTQETQYF
>TRBD1|-|TRBJ2-7|TRBV6-5
TGTGCCAGCAGCCCCGGGACAGGGATCCACGAGCAGTACTTC
CASSPGTGIHEQYF
>-|-|TRBJ2-7|TRBV27
TGTGCCAGCAGTTCGGACAGCCTCTCCTACGAGCAGTACTTC
CASSSDSLSYEQYF
>TRBD2|-|TRBJ2-7|TRBV29-1
TGCAGCGTCAAGACTAGCGGGGCCTCCTACGAGCAGTACTTC
CSVKTSGASYEQYF
>-|-|TRBJ2-7|TRBV28
TGTGCCAGCAGTTTAACCCAGGTGATCAATTACGAGCAGTACTTC
CASSLTQVINYEQYF
>-|few|TRBJ2-1|TRBV15
TGTGCCACCAGCCTAGGGGTCTCCAATGAGCAGTTCTTC
CATSLGVSNEQFF
>TRBD2|once|TRBJ2-1|TRBV9
TGTGCCAGCAGCGTAGCTGTTAGTACGGGGGGCAATGAGCAGTTCTTC
CASSVAVSTGGNEQFF
>-|few|TRBJ1-5|TRBV28
TGTGCCAGCAGTTTCGGGGGTGGAGGGGACAATCAGCCCCAGCATTTT
CASSFGGGGDNQPQHF
>TRBD1|-|TRBJ2-1|TRBV10-3
TGTGCCATCACTGGGACAGGGGCCTCGAATGAGCAGTTCTTC
CAITGTGASNEQFF
>TRBD1|-|TRBJ1-3|TRBV4-2
TGTGCCAGCAGCCCGACGGACAGGGTGCAAAACACCATATATTTT
CASSPTDRVQNTIYF
>TRBD2|few|TRBJ2-1|TRBV4-2
TGTGCCAGCAGCCAAGATAGGGGGACTAGTCTTCCTGAGCAGTTCTTC
CASSQDRGTSLPEQFF
>TRBD2|-|TRBJ2-1|TRBV29-1
TGCAGCGTTGTCCCCGGACTAGCAGTTGGATCGCAGTTCTTC
CSVVPGLAVGSQFF
>-|few|TRBJ2-7|TRBV29-1
TGCAGCGCCACCGGGCCCCCCGGGGACGAGCAGTACTTC
CSATGPPGDEQYF
>-|-|TRBJ2-7|TRBV15
TGTGCCACCAGCAGAGAGGAGCTACGGGGCGAGCAGTACTTC
CATSREELRGEQYF
>-|few|TRBJ2-1|TRBV5-1
TGCGCCAGCAGCTTGTTGCTTCAGTACAATGAGCAGTTCTTC
CASSLLLQYNEQFF
>-|-|TRBJ1-1|TRBV18
TGTGCCAGCTCATTCGGGGGGCCCACTGAAGCTTTCTTT
CASSFGGPTEAFF
>-|few|TRBJ2-5|TRBV7-9
TGTGCCAGCAGCTTAACAGCGGTCCTAGAGACCCAGTACTTC
CASSLTAVLETQYF
>TRBD2|-|TRBJ2-7|TRBV6-5
TGTGCCAGCAGTTACGGACTAGACTCCTACGAGCAGTACTTC
CASSYGLDSYEQYF